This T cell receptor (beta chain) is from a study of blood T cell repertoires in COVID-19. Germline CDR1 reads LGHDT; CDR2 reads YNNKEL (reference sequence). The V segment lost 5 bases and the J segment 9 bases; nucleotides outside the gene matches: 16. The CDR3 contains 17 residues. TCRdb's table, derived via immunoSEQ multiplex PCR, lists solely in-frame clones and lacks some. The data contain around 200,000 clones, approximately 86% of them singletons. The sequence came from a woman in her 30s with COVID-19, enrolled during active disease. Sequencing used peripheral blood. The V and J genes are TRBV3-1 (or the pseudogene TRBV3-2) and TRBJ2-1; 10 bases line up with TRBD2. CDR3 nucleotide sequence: TGTGCCAGCAGCACCGACCAAGCGGGAGGGCCCGACGGTGAGCAGTTCTTC. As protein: CASSTDQAGGPDGEQFF.